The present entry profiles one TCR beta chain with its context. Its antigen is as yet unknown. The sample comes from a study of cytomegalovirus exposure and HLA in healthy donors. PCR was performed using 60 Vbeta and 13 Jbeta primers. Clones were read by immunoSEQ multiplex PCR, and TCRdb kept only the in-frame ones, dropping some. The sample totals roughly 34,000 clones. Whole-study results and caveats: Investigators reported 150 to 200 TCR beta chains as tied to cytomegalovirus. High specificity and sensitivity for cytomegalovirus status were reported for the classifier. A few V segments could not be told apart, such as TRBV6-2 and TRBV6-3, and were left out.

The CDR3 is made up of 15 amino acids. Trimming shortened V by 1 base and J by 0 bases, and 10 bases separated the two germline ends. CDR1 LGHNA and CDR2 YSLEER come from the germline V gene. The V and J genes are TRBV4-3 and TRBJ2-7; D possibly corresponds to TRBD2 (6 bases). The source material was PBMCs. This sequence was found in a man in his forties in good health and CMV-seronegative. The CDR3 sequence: CASSQGRGISYEQYF. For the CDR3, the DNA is TGCGCCAGCAGCCAAGGTCGGGGGATCTCCTACGAGCAGTACTTC.